These 24 T cell receptor beta chains share one sample of origin, sequenced in a study of control samples from healthy donors and cancer patients. Generated by immunoSEQ multiplex PCR, the TCRdb table keeps only in-frame clones and is missing some. Among some 210,000 clones listed, about nine tenths were seen once. Sequencing was performed on blood. The origin of the receptors is a man aged 25 to 40 in good health.

The chain is built from TRBV4-1 and TRBJ2-1; D is unclear. The CDR3 has 17 amino acids. Germline V lookup: CDR1 MGHRA, CDR2 YSYEKL. V was clipped by 0 bases and J by 1 base, with 13 bases between them. CDR3 sequence: CASSQDGKGRSYNEQFF. CDR3 nucleotides: TGCGCCAGCAGCCAAGATGGGAAAGGTCGGTCCTACAATGAGCAGTTCTTC.

This sequence joins TRBV3-1 (or the pseudogene TRBV3-2) and TRBJ2-1, with 8 nucleotides matching TRBD2. The CDR3 runs 16 residues. Germline V gene lookup returns CDR1 LGHDT and CDR2 YNNKEL (reference sequence). Trimming cost V 6 bases and J 2 bases; bases outside gene matches: 9. The CDR3 spells CASRRVSGGTYNEQFF. Written as DNA, the CDR3 is TGTGCCAGCAGGCGTGTAAGCGGGGGCACCTACAATGAGCAGTTCTTC.

The chain carries TRBV5-1 and TRBJ2-7; weak D call: TRBD1 (5 bases). From germline, CDR1 is SGHRS and CDR2 YFSETQ. The CDR3 contains 15 residues. V dropped 5 bases and J dropped 6 bases, with 21 bases sitting between them. CDR3 bases: TGCGCCAGCAGTACGGAAGGGCAGGGCTTACGCGAGCAGTACTTC. It specifies CASSTEGQGLREQYF.

This chain joins TRBV2 and TRBJ1-1; D not certain. The V end was cut by 7 bases, the J end by 3 bases, with 15 bases between. Germline assignment: CDR1 SNHLY and CDR2 FYNNEI. The CDR3 is 14 amino acids. The DNA for the CDR3 is TGTGCCAGCAATCGGATCGGCGGGGACACTGAAGCTTTCTTT. Translating gives CASNRIGGDTEAFF.

V is TRBV3-1 (or the pseudogene TRBV3-2) and J is TRBJ1-2, with D unresolved. The CDR3 loop spans 13 amino acids. Germline CDR1 LGHDT, CDR2 YNNKEL (reference sequence). Trimming left V 2 bases short and J 7 bases short, with 11 bases between. The CDR3 DNA reads as TGTGCCAGCAGCCAAAATGTAGTAGGTGGCTACACCTTC. This codes for CASSQNVVGGYTF.

This clone was detected a few times. The chain has TRBV6-5 and TRBJ2-7; possible D gene TRBD2, 5 bases. The CDR3 has 15 amino acids. Germline CDR1 reads MNHEY; CDR2 reads SVGAGI. Trimming took 7 bases from V and 0 from J, leaving 16 bases between them. The chain's CDR3 is CASNPGYGVSYEQYF. The CDR3 DNA reads TGTGCCAGCAACCCGGGATACGGGGTCTCCTACGAGCAGTACTTC.

This rearrangement joins TRBV11-3 to TRBJ1-2; maybe TRBD1 (6 bases). Trimming left V 3 bases short and J 8 bases short, with 10 bases between. Germline assignment: CDR1 SGHNT and CDR2 YENEEA. The CDR3 has 12 residues. CDR3 coding DNA: TGTGCCAGCAGCTTGAACAGGGCCGGCTACACCTTC. It is translated as CASSLNRAGYTF.

CDR3 amino acids: CASSQRAEPGGGNTGELFF. The CDR3 bases are TGTGCCAGCAGCCAAAGGGCCGAACCAGGCGGGGGGAACACCGGGGAGCTGTTTTTT. The chain has TRBV4-2 and TRBJ2-2; 7 nucleotides align to TRBD2. This CDR3 has 19 residues. V lost 2 bases and J lost 1; bases outside the gene matches: 13. The germline CDR1 and CDR2 sequences are LGHNA and YNFKEQ.

The chain uses TRBV6-5 and TRBJ1-2; D ambiguous. V lost 7 bases and J 2 bases, leaving 11 bases between the germline ends. Germline assignment: CDR1 MNHEY and CDR2 SVGAGI. This CDR3 contains 13 residues. CDR3: CASIIDPNYGYTF. CDR3 sequence (DNA): TGTGCCAGCATAATAGATCCAAACTATGGCTACACCTTC.

The chain couples TRBV7-9 to TRBJ1-2, with 8 bases fitting TRBD1. This CDR3 is built from 18 residues. Germline CDR1 reads SEHNR; CDR2 reads FQNEAQ (reference sequence). V trimming: 1 base; J trimming: 7 bases; junction bases outside the gene matches: 17. CDR3 in DNA: TGTGCCAGCAGCTTAGTAAGGGGACAGGCGGCCCTTTCCCTTGGCTACACCTTC. It is translated as CASSLVRGQAALSLGYTF.

This clone appeared once. The CDR3 nucleotides are TGTGCCAGCAGCCACACAGGGGTCGGAAACACCATATATTTT. Amino acids: CASSHTGVGNTIYF. V gene TRBV3-1 (or the pseudogene TRBV3-2) combines with J gene TRBJ1-3; 7 bases are shared with TRBD1. CDR1 and CDR2 from the germline V gene are LGHDT and YNNKEL (reference sequence). V lost 3 bases, J lost 4 bases, and 3 bases stayed unmatched. This CDR3 has 14 amino acids.

This clone was observed once. The chain recombines TRBV5-5 with TRBJ1-2; 7 positions match TRBD1. The CDR3 covers 15 residues. Looked up from germline, CDR1 is SGHKS and CDR2 is YYEKEE (reference sequence). The trim removed 0 bases at V and 7 bases at J, leaving 9 bases unmatched. CDR3 in amino acids: CASSLVRQGTSGYTF. The CDR3 DNA is TGTGCCAGCAGCTTGGTGAGACAGGGAACGAGTGGCTACACCTTC.

The V call is TRBV5-1, the J call TRBJ1-1; 8 nucleotides agree with TRBD1. After removal of 2 bases from V and 5 bases from J, the junction contained 2 bases not matched to a gene. The length of the CDR3 is 13 residues. Germline-derived CDR1 and CDR2 are SGHRS and YFSETQ. This CDR3 is CASSFQGATEAFF. The CDR3 region has the DNA TGCGCCAGCAGCTTCCAGGGGGCAACTGAAGCTTTCTTT.

The V and J genes are TRBV7-2 and TRBJ1-1, with D perhaps TRBD1 (6 bases). The V and J ends lost 3 bases and 0 bases respectively, with 11 bases between them. This CDR3 has 15 residues. CDR1 and CDR2 (germline): SGHTA, FQGNSA. CDR3: CASSLAGQLNTEAFF. CDR3 in DNA: TGTGCCAGCAGCTTGGCCGGACAGCTGAACACTGAAGCTTTCTTT.

The chain uses TRBV9 and TRBJ2-3; D not resolved. V lost 0 bases and J lost 3, with 14 bases in between. The CDR3 covers 16 residues. Germline V gene lookup returns CDR1 SGDLS and CDR2 YYNGEE. DNA for the CDR3: TGTGCCAGCAGCGTAGTAGGAAAGGATATTACAGATACGCAGTATTTT. Its protein is CASSVVGKDITDTQYF.

The chain uses TRBV14 and TRBJ2-1, with TRBD1 matching 7 bases. The CDR3 has 20 amino acids. Germline CDR1 and CDR2: SGHDN and FVKESK. V was clipped by 1 base and J by 5 bases; unmatched bases: 20. CDR3 nucleotides: TGTGCCAGCAGCCAAGTGCGGCAGGGGGAACCTAAACAACAGAACAATGAGCAGTTCTTC. Translating it yields CASSQVRQGEPKQQNNEQFF.

The rearrangement links TRBV23-1 to TRBJ2-1; D is undetermined. TRBV23-1 is filed as an ORF, its function uncertain. The ends were cut back, 0 bases at V and 7 bases at J, with 7 bases in the middle. This CDR3 is built from 13 residues. The chain's CDR3 is CASSQSNSNEQFF. The CDR3 DNA is TGCGCCAGCAGTCAATCGAACAGTAATGAGCAGTTCTTC.

The V gene is TRBV11-2, the J gene TRBJ2-2, with a tentative D call TRBD1 (6 bases). The germline V gene has CDR1 SGHAT and CDR2 FQNNGV. V lost 6 bases, J lost 0 bases, and 14 bases lay in between. CDR3 length equals 16 residues. The CDR3 sequence is CASRSSDRPNTGELFF. DNA for the CDR3: TGTGCCAGCAGGTCGTCGGACAGACCGAACACCGGGGAGCTGTTTTTT.

The gene calls are TRBV6-5 and TRBJ1-6, with a tentative D call TRBD1 (5 bases). Germline V gene sequence: CDR1 MNHEY, CDR2 SVGAGI. This CDR3 comprises 12 residues. Trimming stripped 7 bases from V and 9 bases from J, with 10 bases between. The CDR3 bases are TGTGCCAGCACCCAGGGTGGTTCACCCCTCCACTTT. Encoded protein: CASTQGGSPLHF.

This clone was observed a few times. V gene TRBV5-4 combines with J gene TRBJ2-1; 11 nucleotides match TRBD1. The CDR3 covers 15 residues. The V gene's germline CDR1 is SGHNT and CDR2 YYREEE (reference sequence). V lost 2 bases, J lost 8 bases, and 6 bases stayed unmatched. The CDR3 DNA reads as TGTGCCAGCAGCTTAGGACAGGGGGCATATTATGAGCAGTTCTTC. This codes for CASSLGQGAYYEQFF.

The CDR3, as DNA: TGTGCCAGCAGCTTAGAGGGCCGGGGGTCACCCCTCCACTTT. Translated: CASSLEGRGSPLHF. V gene TRBV7-9 combines with J gene TRBJ1-6, with TRBD1 as a possible D gene (5 bases). The CDR3 extends over 14 amino acids. The V gene's germline CDR1 is SEHNR and CDR2 FQNEAQ (reference sequence). The V gene lost 1 base and the J gene lost 10 bases, with 11 bases spanning the gap.

The table lists this clone with a count of one. The chain is built from TRBV2 and TRBJ1-1; 8 nucleotides align to TRBD1. The ends lost 6 bases at V and 6 bases at J; junction bases unmatched: 9. There are 14 residues in the CDR3. Germline-derived CDR1 and CDR2 are SNHLY and FYNNEI. The CDR3 DNA is TGTGCCAGCAGCGTGGACAGGGCGGCGGCTGAAGCTTTCTTT. Protein: CASSVDRAAAEAFF. Complete variable domain (other parts from reference TRBV2 and TRBJ1-1): EPEVTQTPSHQVTQMGQEVILRCVPISNHLYFYWYRQILGQKVEFLVSFYNNEISEKSEIFDDQFSVERPDGSNFTLKIRSTKLEDSAMYFCASSVDRAAAEAFFGQGTRLTVV.

The CDR3 reads CASSQLGQPQHF. The CDR3 DNA is TGTGCCAGCAGTCAGCTAGGTCAGCCCCAGCATTTT. V is TRBV12-3 or TRBV12-4 and J is TRBJ1-5; D ambiguous. The CDR3 runs to 12 residues. V lost 5 bases and J lost 6, with 8 bases in between.

V gene TRBV4-1 combines with J gene TRBJ2-4, with D maybe TRBD1 (6 bases). The CDR3 covers 16 residues. The ends were cut back, 4 bases at V and 1 base at J, with 14 bases in the middle. Germline lookup yields CDR1 MGHRA and CDR2 YSYEKL. CDR3 nucleotide sequence: TGCGCCAGCAGCCCCCCAACAGGGTTTGCCAAAAACATTCAGTACTTC. This encodes CASSPPTGFAKNIQYF.